This T cell receptor beta chain emerged from a study of blood T cells in healthy people across ages. CDR1 and CDR2 (germline): MNHNS, SASEGT. The CDR3 has 13 amino acids. V was clipped by 4 bases and J by 2 bases, with 8 bases between them. This clonotype was counted at least ten times. A second 7 to 11 cycle PCR used barcoded and J-beta primers. Each CDR3 protein is one row after TCRdb ran MiXCR on the 5' RACE reads. Of 550,000 to 800,000 distinct CDR3 sequences listed, roughly 32% were seen once; the top ten hold approximately 15%. The chain links TRBV6-1 to TRBJ1-2; D is ambiguous. The source of this sequence is a woman of 80 years or more in good health. The specimen sequenced was blood. As DNA, the CDR3 is TGTGCCAGCAGTGGAGTTCCGAACTATGGCTACACCTTC. Translation gives CASSGVPNYGYTF.